The sequence of this TCR beta chain was determined in a study of blood T cell repertoires in COVID-19. Sequencing was performed with immunoSEQ multiplex PCR; in TCRdb, only in-frame clones are kept and a portion is missing. Counted here are 250,000 or so clones, more than 65% occurring once; the ten biggest clones make up around 2.4%. Trimming removed 4 bases from V and 6 bases from J; junction bases left unmatched: 5. CDR3 length: 14 residues. CDR1 and CDR2 from the germline V gene are LNHDA and SQIVND (reference sequence). Sequences were obtained from peripheral blood. The origin of this receptor is a man in his forties or fifties who had recovered from COVID-19. V usage is TRBV19 and J usage is TRBJ2-7; TRBD1 aligns across 11 bases. The CDR3 region has the DNA TGTGCCAGTAGTACCCGGGGACAGGGGGGCGAGCAGTACTTC. As protein: CASSTRGQGGEQYF.